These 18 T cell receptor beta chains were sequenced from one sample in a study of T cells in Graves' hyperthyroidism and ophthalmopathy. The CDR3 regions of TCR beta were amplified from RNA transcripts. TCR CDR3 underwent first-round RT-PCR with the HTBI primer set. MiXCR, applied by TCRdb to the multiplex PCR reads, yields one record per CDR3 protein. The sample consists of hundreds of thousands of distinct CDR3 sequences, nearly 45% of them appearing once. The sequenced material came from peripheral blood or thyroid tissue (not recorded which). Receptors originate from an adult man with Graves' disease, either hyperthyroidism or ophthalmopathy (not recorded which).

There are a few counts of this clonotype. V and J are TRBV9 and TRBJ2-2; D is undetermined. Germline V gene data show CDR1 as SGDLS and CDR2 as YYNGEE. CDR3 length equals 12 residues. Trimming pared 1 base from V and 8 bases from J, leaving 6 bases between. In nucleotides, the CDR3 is TGTGCCAGCAGCGTAAAGACAGGGGAGCTGTTTTTT. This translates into CASSVKTGELFF.

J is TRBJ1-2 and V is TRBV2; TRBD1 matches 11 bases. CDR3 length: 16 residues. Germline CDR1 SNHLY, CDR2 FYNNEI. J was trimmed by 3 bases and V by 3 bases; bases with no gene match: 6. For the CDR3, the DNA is TGTGCCAGCAGTGATTACCGGGACAGGGGGTACTATGGCTACACCTTC. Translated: CASSDYRDRGYYGYTF.

This CDR3 reads CASSASGQFNEKLFF. The CDR3 nucleotides read TGTGCCAGCAGTGCTAGCGGGCAGTTTAATGAAAAACTGTTTTTT. This sequence joins TRBV25-1 and TRBJ1-4; unclear D gene. There are 15 residues in the CDR3. Trimming took off 4 bases at V and 4 bases at J, with 13 bases between the two ends. Germline V gene sequence: CDR1 MGHDK, CDR2 SYGVNS.

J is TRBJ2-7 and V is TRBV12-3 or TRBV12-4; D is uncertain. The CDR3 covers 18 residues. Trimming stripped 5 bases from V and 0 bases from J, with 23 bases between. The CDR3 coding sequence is TGTGCCAGCAGTGAAGTTTCTCCCTTAGGATCAAGCTCCTACGAGCAGTACTTC. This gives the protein CASSEVSPLGSSSYEQYF.

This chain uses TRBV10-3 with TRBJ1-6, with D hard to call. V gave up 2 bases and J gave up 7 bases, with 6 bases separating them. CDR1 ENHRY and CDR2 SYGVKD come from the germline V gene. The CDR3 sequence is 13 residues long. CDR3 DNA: TGTGCCATCAGTGAGCTTGGAAATTCACCCCTCCACTTT. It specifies CAISELGNSPLHF.

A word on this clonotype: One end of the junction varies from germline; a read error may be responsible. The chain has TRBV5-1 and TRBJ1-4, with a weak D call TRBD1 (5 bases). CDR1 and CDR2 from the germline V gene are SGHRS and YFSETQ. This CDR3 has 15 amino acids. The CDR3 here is CASSLVVAGHEKLFF. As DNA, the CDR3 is TGTGCCAGCAGCTTAGTGGTAGCGGGGCATGAAAAACTGTTTTTT.

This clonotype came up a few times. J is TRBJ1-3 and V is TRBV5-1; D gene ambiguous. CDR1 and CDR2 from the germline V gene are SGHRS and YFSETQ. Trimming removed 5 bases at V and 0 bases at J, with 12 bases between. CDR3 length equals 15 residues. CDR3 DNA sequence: TGCGCCAGCAGAGACGCGGGGTCCTCTGGAAACACCATATATTTT. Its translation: CASRDAGSSGNTIYF.

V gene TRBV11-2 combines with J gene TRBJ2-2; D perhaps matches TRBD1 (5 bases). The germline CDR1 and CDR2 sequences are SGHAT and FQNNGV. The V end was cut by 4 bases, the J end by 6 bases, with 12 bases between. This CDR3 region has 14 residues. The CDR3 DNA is TGTGCCAGCAGCTCAATCCAGGGCCCCGGGGAGCTGTTTTTT. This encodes CASSSIQGPGELFF.

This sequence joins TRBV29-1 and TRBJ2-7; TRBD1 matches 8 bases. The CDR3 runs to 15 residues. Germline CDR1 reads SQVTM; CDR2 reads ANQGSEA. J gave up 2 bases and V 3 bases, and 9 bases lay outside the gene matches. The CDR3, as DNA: TGCAGCGTTGACACTGGACAGACAGGGGCCTACGAGCAGTACTTC. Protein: CSVDTGQTGAYEQYF.

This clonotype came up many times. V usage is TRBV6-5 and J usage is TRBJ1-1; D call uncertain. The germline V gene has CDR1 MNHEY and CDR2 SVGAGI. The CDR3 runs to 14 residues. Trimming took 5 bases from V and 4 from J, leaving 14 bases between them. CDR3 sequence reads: CASSPPGRSTEAFF. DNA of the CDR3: TGTGCCAGCAGTCCCCCTGGACGCAGCACTGAAGCTTTCTTT.

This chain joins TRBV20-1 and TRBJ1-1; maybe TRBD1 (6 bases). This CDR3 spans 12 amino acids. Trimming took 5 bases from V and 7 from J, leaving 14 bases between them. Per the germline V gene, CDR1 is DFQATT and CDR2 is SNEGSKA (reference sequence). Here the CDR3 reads CSAATGFVEAFF. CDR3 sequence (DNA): TGCAGTGCTGCCACAGGGTTTGTTGAAGCTTTCTTT.

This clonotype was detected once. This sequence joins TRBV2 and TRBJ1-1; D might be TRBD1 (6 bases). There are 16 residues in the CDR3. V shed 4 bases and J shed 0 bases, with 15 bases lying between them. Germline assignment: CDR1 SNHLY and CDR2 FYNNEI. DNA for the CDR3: TGTGCCAGCAGTGTGGTGGGGGACATTATGAACACTGAAGCTTTCTTT. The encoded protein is CASSVVGDIMNTEAFF. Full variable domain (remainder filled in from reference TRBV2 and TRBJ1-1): EPEVTQTPSHQVTQMGQEVILRCVPISNHLYFYWYRQILGQKVEFLVSFYNNEISEKSEIFDDQFSVERPDGSNFTLKIRSTKLEDSAMYFCASSVVGDIMNTEAFFGQGTRLTVV.

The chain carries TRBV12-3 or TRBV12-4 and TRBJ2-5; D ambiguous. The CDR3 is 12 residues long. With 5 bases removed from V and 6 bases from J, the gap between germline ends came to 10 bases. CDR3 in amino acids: CASSLGLQTQYF. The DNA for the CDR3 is TGTGCCAGCAGTCTTGGGTTGCAGACCCAGTACTTC.

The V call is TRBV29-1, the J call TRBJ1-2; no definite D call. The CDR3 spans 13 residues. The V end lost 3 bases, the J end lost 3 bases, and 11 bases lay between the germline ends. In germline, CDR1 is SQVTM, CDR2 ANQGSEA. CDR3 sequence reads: CSVDSGRDYGYTF. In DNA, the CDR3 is TGCAGCGTTGATTCCGGGAGGGACTATGGCTACACCTTC.

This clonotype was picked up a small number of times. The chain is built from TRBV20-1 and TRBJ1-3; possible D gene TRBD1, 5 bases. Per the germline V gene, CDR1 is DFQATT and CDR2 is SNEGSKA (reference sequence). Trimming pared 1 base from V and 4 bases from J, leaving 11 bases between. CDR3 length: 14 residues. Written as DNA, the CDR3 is TGCAGTGCTAGAGCCGGGGCTGGAGGAAACACCATATATTTT. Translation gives CSARAGAGGNTIYF.

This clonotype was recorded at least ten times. CDR3 region: CASSTPFDGVNQPQHF. CDR3 DNA: TGTGCCAGTAGTACTCCCTTCGACGGTGTCAATCAGCCCCAGCATTTT. This chain links TRBV19 with TRBJ1-5; D not resolved. The CDR3 consists of 16 residues. The V end lost 4 bases, the J end lost 3 bases, and 16 bases lay between the germline ends. Germline lookup yields CDR1 LNHDA and CDR2 SQIVND (reference sequence).

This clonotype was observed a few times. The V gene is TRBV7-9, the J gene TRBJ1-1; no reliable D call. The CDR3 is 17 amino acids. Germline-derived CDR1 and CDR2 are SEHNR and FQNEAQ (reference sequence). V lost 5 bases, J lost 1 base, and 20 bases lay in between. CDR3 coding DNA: TGTGCCAGCAGCGCGAGGCCGTGGGAGGACGAGAACACTGAAGCTTTCTTT. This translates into CASSARPWEDENTEAFF.

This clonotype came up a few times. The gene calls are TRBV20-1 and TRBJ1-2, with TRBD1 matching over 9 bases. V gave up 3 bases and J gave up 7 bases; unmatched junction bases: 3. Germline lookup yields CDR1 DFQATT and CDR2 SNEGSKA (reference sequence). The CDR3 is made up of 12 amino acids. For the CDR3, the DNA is TGCAGTGCTAGGGGGACAGGGTTTGGCTACACCTTC. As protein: CSARGTGFGYTF.